This TCR beta chain stems from a study of monozygotic twins with inflammatory bowel disease. The CDR3 length is 14 residues. CDR1 SGHRS and CDR2 YFSETQ come from the germline V gene. Using the 5' RACE reads, TCRdb records one entry per CDR3 protein without DNA. In all, the sample yields some 160,000 distinct CDR3 sequences. This chain connects TRBV5-1 to TRBJ1-1; TCRdb outputs TRBD1, but without DNA this stays unchecked. Sequenced input: blood. The TCR was taken from a human donor with ulcerative colitis or Crohn's disease, or a healthy co-twin of an affected twin (not recorded which). This CDR3 is CASSLQGLWTEAFF.